These 17 T cell receptor beta chains were all obtained from the same sample, sequenced in a study of blood T cell repertoires in COVID-19. The table came from immunoSEQ multiplex PCR; TCRdb's copy has only in-frame clones and leaves some out. The sample shows nearly 300,000 clones, around 88% of them seen only once. Sequenced input: peripheral blood. These receptors all come from a woman in her 30s who had recovered from COVID-19.

The chain carries TRBV7-2 and TRBJ2-1; TRBD2 agrees at 16 bases. The CDR3 runs 17 residues. Germline V lookup: CDR1 SGHTA, CDR2 FQGNSA. Trimming cost V 5 bases and J 8 bases; bases outside gene matches: 9. In DNA, the CDR3 is TGTGCCAGCAGCCCGGGGACTAGCGGGGGGGCCGCAGATGAGCAGTTCTTC. It encodes CASSPGTSGGAADEQFF.

The gene calls are TRBV9 and TRBJ1-2; the D gene is possibly TRBD1 (5 bases). The CDR3 totals 14 residues. CDR1 SGDLS and CDR2 YYNGEE come from the germline V gene. The germline V and J ends were trimmed by 4 bases and 0 bases, with 10 bases remaining between them. In nucleotides, the CDR3 is TGTGCCAGCAGCCCACAGGATACTAACTATGGCTACACCTTC. Its translation is CASSPQDTNYGYTF.

The sample holds a few counts of this clone. The chain employs TRBV28 and TRBJ1-6; D unresolved. Per the germline V gene, CDR1 is MDHEN and CDR2 is SYDVKM. The CDR3 runs 13 residues. V lost 6 bases to trimming and J lost 11 bases, with 14 bases between them. DNA of the CDR3: TGTGCCAGCAGGACCGTTAGGAGGACACCCCTCCACTTT. It translates to CASRTVRRTPLHF. Variable domain in full (rest from reference TRBV28 and TRBJ1-6): DVKVTQSSRYLVKRTGEKVFLECVQDMDHENMFWYRQDPGLGLRLIYFSYDVKMKEKGDIPEGYSVSREKKERFSLILESASTNQTSMYLCASRTVRRTPLHFGNGTRLTVT.

The chain carries TRBV7-9 and TRBJ2-2, with 9 bases that match TRBD1. Germline values: CDR1 SEHNR, CDR2 FQNEAQ (reference sequence). CDR3 length: 15 residues. Trimming took 5 bases from V and 2 from J; bases not matched to a gene: 3. In DNA, the CDR3 is TGTGCCAGCAGCCAGACAGGGGGAAACACCGGGGAGCTGTTTTTT. This codes for CASSQTGGNTGELFF.

The CDR3 coding sequence is TGTGCCAGTCGAGAAGGGGGCCCTAACACTGAAGCTTTCTTT. Protein product: CASREGGPNTEAFF. The rearrangement uses TRBV19 and TRBJ1-1, with 7 bases matching TRBD1. Per germline, CDR1 LNHDA and CDR2 SQIVND (reference sequence). CDR3 size: 14 residues. V shed 8 bases and J 2 bases; nucleotides not matched to a gene: 8. The full variable domain, in which reference TRBV19 and TRBJ1-1 provide the parts outside the CDR3, is DGGITQSPKYLFRKEGQNVTLSCEQNLNHDAMYWYRQDPGQGLRLIYYSQIVNDFQKGDIAEGYSVSREKKESFPLTVTSAQKNPTAFYLCASREGGPNTEAFFGQGTRLTVV.

This clone was recorded once. The rearrangement joins TRBV2 to TRBJ2-5, with 7 bases aligning to TRBD1. The CDR3 spans 15 residues. V gave up 6 bases and J gave up 1 base; unmatched junction bases: 8. From germline, CDR1 is SNHLY and CDR2 FYNNEI. CDR3 loop: CASSQDRAGQETQYF. CDR3 bases: TGTGCCAGCAGCCAAGACAGGGCCGGCCAAGAGACCCAGTACTTC.

The V and J genes are TRBV4-3 and TRBJ2-3; TRBD2 matches 9 bases. Looked up from germline, CDR1 is LGHNA and CDR2 is YSLEER. CDR3 length: 15 residues. Trimming cost V 1 base and J 4 bases; bases outside gene matches: 3. CDR3 residues: CASSQASGRPDTQYF. Written as DNA, the CDR3 is TGCGCCAGCAGCCAAGCCAGCGGGAGGCCAGATACGCAGTATTTT.

V usage is TRBV4-2 and J usage is TRBJ1-6; D uncertain. CDR3 length equals 18 residues. Trimming took off 0 bases at V and 0 bases at J, with 12 bases between the two ends. The germline CDR1 and CDR2 sequences are LGHNA and YNFKEQ. CDR3: CASSQDGGTSSYNSPLHF. The CDR3 DNA follows: TGTGCCAGCAGCCAAGACGGAGGCACGAGCTCCTATAATTCACCCCTCCACTTT.

V gene TRBV7-2 combines with J gene TRBJ2-1, with 10 nucleotides matching TRBD2. The CDR3 length is 15 residues. Trimming took 5 bases from V and 7 from J; bases not matched to a gene: 8. Germline assignment: CDR1 SGHTA and CDR2 FQGNSA. The CDR3 spells CASSISGGAVNEQFF. CDR3 nucleotide sequence: TGTGCCAGCAGCATAAGCGGGGGGGCCGTGAATGAGCAGTTCTTC.

The gene calls are TRBV13 and TRBJ2-2; D not resolved. From germline, CDR1 is PRHDT and CDR2 FYEKMQ (reference sequence). Trimming cost V 0 bases and J 5 bases, with 7 bases left between them. The CDR3 consists of 14 residues. The CDR3 sequence is CASSLGARTGELFF. CDR3 sequence (DNA): TGTGCCAGCAGCTTAGGCGCCAGGACCGGGGAGCTGTTTTTT.

The CDR3 DNA reads as TGTGCCAGCAGCTTTGAGGGTACCTACGAGCAGTACTTC. This codes for CASSFEGTYEQYF. The chain combines TRBV7-9 with TRBJ2-7; perhaps TRBD2 as D (5 bases). Germline CDR1 reads SEHNR; CDR2 reads FQNEAQ (reference sequence). V was pared by 3 bases and J by 2 bases, with 8 bases between. This CDR3 is 13 amino acids long.

The chain has TRBV19 and TRBJ1-2; possible D gene TRBD1, 6 bases. CDR3 length: 14 residues. Deletions cut 5 bases from V and 2 bases from J, with 12 bases between. The germline V gene encodes CDR1 LNHDA and CDR2 SQIVND (reference sequence). The CDR3 sequence: CASSRQDGNYGYTF. In DNA, the CDR3 is TGTGCCAGTAGTCGACAGGACGGCAACTATGGCTACACCTTC.

The chain recombines TRBV5-1 with TRBJ2-2; D is possibly TRBD1 (6 bases). Trimming took off 0 bases at V and 6 bases at J, with 12 bases between the two ends. Per germline, CDR1 SGHRS and CDR2 YFSETQ. The CDR3 runs to 15 residues. CDR3 coding DNA: TGCGCCAGCAGCTTGGGGGGGCAGCCCGCCGGGGAGCTGTTTTTT. Amino acids: CASSLGGQPAGELFF.

The chain recombines TRBV7-7 with TRBJ2-1, with 12 bases lining up with TRBD2. Trimming cost V 3 bases and J 4 bases; bases outside gene matches: 1. This CDR3 spans 15 amino acids. In germline, CDR1 is SSHAT, CDR2 FNYEAQ (reference sequence). CDR3 residues: CASSFGLAGYNEQFF. DNA of the CDR3: TGTGCCAGCAGCTTTGGACTAGCGGGGTACAATGAGCAGTTCTTC.

This chain joins TRBV12-5 and TRBJ1-2, with TRBD1 matching 8 bases. The length of the CDR3 is 13 residues. Germline V lookup: CDR1 LGHNT, CDR2 FRNRAP. V lost 7 bases, J lost 5 bases, and 6 bases stayed unmatched. CDR3 region: CASAPDRAYGYTF. The CDR3 bases are TGTGCTAGTGCTCCGGACAGGGCTTATGGCTACACCTTC.

The rearrangement joins TRBV5-1 to TRBJ2-1, with 13 bases lining up with TRBD2. This CDR3 region has 15 residues. Per germline, CDR1 SGHRS and CDR2 YFSETQ. J lost 5 bases, V lost 4 bases, and 3 bases had no gene match. CDR3: CASSMTSGGNNEQFF. CDR3 sequence (DNA): TGCGCCAGCAGCATGACTAGCGGGGGGAACAATGAGCAGTTCTTC.

V is TRBV5-1 and J is TRBJ1-2; D is uncertain. Germline loops: CDR1 SGHRS, CDR2 YFSETQ. Trimming stripped 4 bases from V and 6 bases from J, with 10 bases between. The CDR3 is 12 amino acids. The chain's CDR3 is CASSGGNNGYTF. CDR3 bases: TGCGCCAGCAGCGGTGGCAATAATGGCTACACCTTC.